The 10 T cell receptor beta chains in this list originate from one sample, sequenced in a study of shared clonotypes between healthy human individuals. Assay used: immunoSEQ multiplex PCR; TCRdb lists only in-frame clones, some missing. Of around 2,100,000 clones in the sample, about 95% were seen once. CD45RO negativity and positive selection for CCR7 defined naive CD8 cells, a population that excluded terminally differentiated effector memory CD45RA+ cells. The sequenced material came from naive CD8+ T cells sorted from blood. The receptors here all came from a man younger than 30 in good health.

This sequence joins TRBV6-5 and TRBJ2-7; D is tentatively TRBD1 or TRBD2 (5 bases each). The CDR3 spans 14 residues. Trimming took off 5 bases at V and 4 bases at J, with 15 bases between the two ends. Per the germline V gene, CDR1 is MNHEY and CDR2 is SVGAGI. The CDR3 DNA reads TGTGCCAGCAGTGTATCCGGGGACGATTACGAGCAGTACTTC. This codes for CASSVSGDDYEQYF.

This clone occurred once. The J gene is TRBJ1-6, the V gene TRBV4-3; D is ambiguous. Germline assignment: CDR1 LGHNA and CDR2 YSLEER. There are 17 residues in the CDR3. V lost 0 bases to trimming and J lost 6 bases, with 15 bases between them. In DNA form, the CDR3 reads TGCGCCAGCAGCCAAGATCGAACCGGGATAACTAATTCACCCCTCCACTTT. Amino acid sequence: CASSQDRTGITNSPLHF.

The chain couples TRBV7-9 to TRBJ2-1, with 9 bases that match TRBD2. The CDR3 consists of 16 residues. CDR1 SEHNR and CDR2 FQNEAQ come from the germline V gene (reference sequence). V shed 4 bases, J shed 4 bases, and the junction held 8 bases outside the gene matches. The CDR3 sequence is CASSSVLAGEYNEQFF. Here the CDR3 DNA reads TGTGCCAGCAGCTCTGTACTAGCGGGCGAATACAATGAGCAGTTCTTC.

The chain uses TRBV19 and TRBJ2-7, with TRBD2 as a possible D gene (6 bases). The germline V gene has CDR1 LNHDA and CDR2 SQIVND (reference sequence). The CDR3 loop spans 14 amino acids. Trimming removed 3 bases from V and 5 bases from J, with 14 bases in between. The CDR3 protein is CASSMGGVADEQYF. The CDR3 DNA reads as TGTGCCAGTAGTATGGGCGGGGTGGCGGACGAGCAGTACTTC.

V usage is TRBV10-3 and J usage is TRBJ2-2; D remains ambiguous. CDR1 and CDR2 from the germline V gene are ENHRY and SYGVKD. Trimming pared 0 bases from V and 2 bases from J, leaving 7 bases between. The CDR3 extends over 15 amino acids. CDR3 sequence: CAISESSINTGELFF. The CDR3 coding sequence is TGTGCCATCAGTGAGTCGTCTATTAACACCGGGGAGCTGTTTTTT.

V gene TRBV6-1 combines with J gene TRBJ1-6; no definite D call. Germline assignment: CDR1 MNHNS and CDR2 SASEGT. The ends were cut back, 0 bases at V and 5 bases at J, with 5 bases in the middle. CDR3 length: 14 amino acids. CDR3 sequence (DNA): TGTGCCAGCAGTGAAGCGGGGAATAATTCACCCCTCCACTTT. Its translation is CASSEAGNNSPLHF.

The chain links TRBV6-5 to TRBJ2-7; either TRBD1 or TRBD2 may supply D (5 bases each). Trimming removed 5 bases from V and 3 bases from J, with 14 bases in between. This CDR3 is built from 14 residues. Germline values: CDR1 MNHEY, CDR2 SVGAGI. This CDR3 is CASSNRDQLYEQYF. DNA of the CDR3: TGTGCCAGCAGTAACCGGGACCAACTCTACGAGCAGTACTTC.

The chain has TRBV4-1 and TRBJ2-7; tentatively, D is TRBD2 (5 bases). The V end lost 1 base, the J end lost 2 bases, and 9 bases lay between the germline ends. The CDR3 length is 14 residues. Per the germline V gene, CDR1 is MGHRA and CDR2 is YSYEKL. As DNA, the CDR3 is TGCGCCAGCAGCCAAGCTCGGGATACCTACGAGCAGTACTTC. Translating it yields CASSQARDTYEQYF.

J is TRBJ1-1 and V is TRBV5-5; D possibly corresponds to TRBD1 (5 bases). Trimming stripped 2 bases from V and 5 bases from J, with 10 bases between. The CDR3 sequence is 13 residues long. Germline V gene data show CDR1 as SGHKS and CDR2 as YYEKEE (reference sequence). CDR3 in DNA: TGTGCCAGCAGCTTCGACAGTTGGACTGAAGCTTTCTTT. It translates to CASSFDSWTEAFF.

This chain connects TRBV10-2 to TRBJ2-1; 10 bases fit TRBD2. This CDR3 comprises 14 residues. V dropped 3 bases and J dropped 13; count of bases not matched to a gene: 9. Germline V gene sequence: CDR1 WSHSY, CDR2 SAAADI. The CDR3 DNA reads TGCGCCAGCAGTGACTGGCTAGCGGGAGTAGGTCAGTTCTTC. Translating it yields CASSDWLAGVGQFF.